This T cell receptor beta chain was identified during a study of cytomegalovirus exposure and HLA in healthy donors. Study-level findings and limits: The authors judged a highly shared variant cluster likely a sequencing artifact. In a later analysis, specific HLA alleles were associated with under 20,000 TCR beta sequences at a 0.05 false discovery rate.

With respect to this clone: Its antigen is unidentified.

Germline V gene data show CDR1 as SGHNT and CDR2 as YYREEE (reference sequence). Trimming stripped 5 bases from V and 0 bases from J, with 20 bases between. CDR3 length: 17 residues. With 60 Vbeta and 13 Jbeta primers, the PCR was carried out. The protocol was immunoSEQ multiplex PCR, while the TCRdb copy is restricted to in-frame clones and leaves out a portion. The data show about 160,000 clones, with roughly 85% seen just once and around 9.1% held by the top ten. The sequencing sample was made of PBMCs. This clonotype was obtained from a male donor in good health and CMV-seropositive. J is TRBJ1-1 and V is TRBV5-4; tentative D call: TRBD1 (6 bases). In DNA, the CDR3 is TGTGCCAGCAGTCTTACAGGGAAGTTGCGCATGAACACTGAAGCTTTCTTT. Translation gives CASSLTGKLRMNTEAFF.